The next 18 T cell receptor beta chains were all read from a single sample in a study of Ad26.COV2.S vaccination and SARS-CoV-2 variants. Clones were sequenced by immunoSEQ multiplex PCR, and TCRdb holds only the in-frame ones, with some missing. The table shows roughly 700,000 clones, with roughly 90% occurring only once. As to treatment: some 20 received Ad26.COV2.S at low or high dose, single or two shots; 5 received placebo; per-sample allocation not given. Material that was analyzed had been drawn on day 63 after the first vaccine or placebo injection. The sequencing used peripheral blood, collected in a trial of Ad26.COV2.S vaccine versus placebo. The receptors shown here come from a person aged 18 to 65 who received the Ad26.COV2.S COVID-19 vaccine or a placebo.

This clone came up a few times. This chain joins TRBV6-1 and TRBJ1-5; D is possibly TRBD1 (6 bases). Trimming left V 3 bases short and J 3 bases short, with 9 bases between. CDR1 is MNHNS, CDR2 SASEGT, per germline. This CDR3 has 14 residues. CDR3 DNA sequence: TGTGCCAGCAGTGACAGGGGATTCAATCAGCCCCAGCATTTT. It yields the protein CASSDRGFNQPQHF.

This sequence joins TRBV6-2 or TRBV6-3 and TRBJ1-5, with D maybe TRBD1 (5 bases). Germline loops: CDR1 MNHEY, CDR2 SVGEGT. The CDR3 is 15 amino acids. The V and J ends lost 2 bases and 7 bases respectively, with 15 bases between them. The DNA of the CDR3 is TGTGCCAGCAGTTACAGGGCAGGGACCAAACAGCCCCAGCATTTT. Amino acids: CASSYRAGTKQPQHF.

The chain is built from TRBV7-2 and TRBJ1-3; D uncertain. V was trimmed by 1 base and J by 4 bases, leaving 8 bases between them. The CDR3 length is 14 residues. Germline loops: CDR1 SGHTA, CDR2 FQGNSA. CDR3 nucleotides: TGTGCCAGCAGCTTAGTTCAGCCGGGAAACACCATATATTTT. Its translation: CASSLVQPGNTIYF.

This chain joins TRBV10-2 and TRBJ2-3, with TRBD1 identical over 8 bases. CDR1 and CDR2 (germline): WSHSY, SAAADI. The ends lost 6 bases at V and 1 base at J; junction bases unmatched: 6. The CDR3 contains 15 residues. DNA of the CDR3: TGCGCCAGCAGCGATGGACAGGGTGGCACAGATACGCAGTATTTT. It yields the protein CASSDGQGGTDTQYF.

V and J are TRBV6-2 or TRBV6-3 and TRBJ1-6, with D maybe TRBD1 (5 bases). This CDR3 is 11 amino acids long. CDR1 is MNHEY, CDR2 SVGEGT, per germline. V lost 2 bases and J 14 bases, leaving 7 bases between the germline ends. The CDR3 coding sequence is TGTGCCAGCAGTTACCAGGGAACCCTCCACTTT. Its translation is CASSYQGTLHF.

The V gene is TRBV5-1, the J gene TRBJ2-7; tentatively, D is TRBD1 or TRBD2 (5 bases each). Germline V gene lookup returns CDR1 SGHRS and CDR2 YFSETQ. The CDR3 extends over 13 amino acids. Trimming removed 5 bases from V and 6 bases from J, with 15 bases in between. DNA for the CDR3: TGCGCCAGCAGAAGGGACGAGGACCTCGAGCAGTACTTC. Translation: CASRRDEDLEQYF.

This chain links TRBV7-9 with TRBJ2-1; 10 nucleotides align to TRBD1. Germline loops: CDR1 SEHNR, CDR2 FQNEAQ (reference sequence). This CDR3 region has 15 residues. V was clipped by 5 bases and J by 1 base; unmatched bases: 2. The CDR3 bases are TGTGCCAGCAGCAGGACAGGGGGGTCCTACAATGAGCAGTTCTTC. Protein: CASSRTGGSYNEQFF.

The chain joins TRBV24-1 to TRBJ1-2, with 7 bases aligning to TRBD1. Germline V lookup: CDR1 KGHDR, CDR2 SFDVKD. CDR3 length: 14 residues. V dropped 3 bases and J dropped 8; count of bases not matched to a gene: 8. This chain's CDR3 is CATSDDDRVGGYTF. CDR3 nucleotide sequence: TGTGCCACCAGTGATGACGACAGGGTAGGAGGCTACACCTTC.

V gene TRBV6-5 combines with J gene TRBJ2-3, with D tentatively TRBD1 or TRBD2 (5 bases each). Trimming took off 6 bases at V and 1 base at J, with 8 bases between the two ends. This CDR3 region has 13 residues. Germline-derived CDR1 and CDR2 are MNHEY and SVGAGI. The CDR3 protein is CASSLGGTDTQYF. The CDR3 region has the DNA TGTGCCAGCAGCTTGGGGGGCACAGATACGCAGTATTTT.

This chain connects TRBV18 to TRBJ1-1; D gene ambiguous. This CDR3 comprises 16 residues. V was trimmed by 3 bases and J by 0 bases, leaving 14 bases between them. The germline V gene has CDR1 KGHSH and CDR2 LQKENI. CDR3 bases: TGTGCCAGCTCACCGTCAGGACCAAAATTGAACACTGAAGCTTTCTTT. Its translation is CASSPSGPKLNTEAFF. Looking up the rest from reference TRBV18 and TRBJ1-1 gives the full variable domain: NAGVMQNPRHLVRRRGQEARLRCSPMKGHSHVYWYRQLPEEGLKFMVYLQKENIIDESGMPKERFSAEFPKEGPSILRIQQVVRGDSAAYFCASSPSGPKLNTEAFFGQGTRLTVV.

The gene calls are TRBV7-2 and TRBJ2-5, with TRBD2 matching 9 bases. The V segment lost 5 bases and the J segment 4 bases; nucleotides outside the gene matches: 5. This CDR3 is built from 14 residues. Germline CDR1 and CDR2: SGHTA and FQGNSA. The CDR3 bases are TGTGCCAGCAGCCTAGGGACTAGCCGAGAGACCCAGTACTTC. Translation gives CASSLGTSRETQYF.

This clone is a singleton in its sample. Its ends do not fully match the called genes, so a read error is possible. The CDR3 region has the DNA TGTGCCAGCACTTTAGCGCCTAGCCGTCAAGAGACCCAGTACTTC. It codes for CASTLAPSRQETQYF. The chain joins TRBV27 to TRBJ2-5, with a possible D match to TRBD2 (5 bases). From germline, CDR1 is MNHEY and CDR2 SMNVEV (reference sequence). This CDR3 has 15 residues.

The V and J genes are TRBV7-2 and TRBJ2-2, with D uncertain. CDR1 is SGHTA, CDR2 FQGNSA, per germline. The CDR3 loop spans 13 amino acids. Between the trimmed V and J ends, which lost 5 bases and 2 bases, there was a span of 6 bases. This CDR3 reads CASSPSNTGELFF. CDR3 coding DNA: TGTGCCAGCAGCCCATCCAACACCGGGGAGCTGTTTTTT.

The chain joins TRBV5-4 to TRBJ2-7; the D gene is possibly TRBD1 (6 bases). V lost 2 bases and J lost 2, with 11 bases in between. Germline V CDR1 and CDR2: SGHNT, YYREEE (reference sequence). The CDR3 has 14 amino acids. Written as DNA, the CDR3 is TGTGCCAGCAGCTTCCGGGACATTGCCTACGAGCAGTACTTC. The encoded protein is CASSFRDIAYEQYF.

This clone was picked up one time. The chain has TRBV19 and TRBJ1-4; D is unresolved. The CDR3 has 10 residues. Looked up from germline, CDR1 is LNHDA and CDR2 is SQIVND (reference sequence). V was trimmed by 7 bases and J by 12 bases, leaving 9 bases between them. Here the CDR3 DNA reads TGTGCCAGTAATTACGGAGAACTGTTTTTT. Protein sequence: CASNYGELFF.

With respect to this clone: Different DNA sequences within this sample yield the same CDR3. This rearrangement joins TRBV6-5 to TRBJ1-1; 7 bases match TRBD1. This CDR3 spans 15 amino acids. The germline gives CDR1 MNHEY, CDR2 SVGAGI. V gave up 2 bases and J gave up 0 bases; unmatched junction bases: 3. CDR3 DNA sequence: TGTGCCAGCAGTTACACAGGGGCGATGAACACTGAAGCTTTCTTT. This encodes CASSYTGAMNTEAFF.

V and J are TRBV2 and TRBJ1-1; D ambiguous. Trimming cost V 7 bases and J 0 bases, with 12 bases left between them. Germline V gene lookup returns CDR1 SNHLY and CDR2 FYNNEI. CDR3 length: 14 residues. The CDR3 region is CASTETRMNTEAFF. The CDR3 DNA reads TGTGCCAGCACCGAAACCCGGATGAACACTGAAGCTTTCTTT.

This chain uses TRBV9 with TRBJ2-2; D not resolved. V lost 2 bases and J lost 4, with 15 bases in between. Germline-derived CDR1 and CDR2 are SGDLS and YYNGEE. There are 16 residues in the CDR3. CDR3 protein: CASSVNRAPGTGELFF. CDR3 bases: TGTGCCAGCAGCGTTAACCGCGCTCCAGGCACCGGGGAGCTGTTTTTT.